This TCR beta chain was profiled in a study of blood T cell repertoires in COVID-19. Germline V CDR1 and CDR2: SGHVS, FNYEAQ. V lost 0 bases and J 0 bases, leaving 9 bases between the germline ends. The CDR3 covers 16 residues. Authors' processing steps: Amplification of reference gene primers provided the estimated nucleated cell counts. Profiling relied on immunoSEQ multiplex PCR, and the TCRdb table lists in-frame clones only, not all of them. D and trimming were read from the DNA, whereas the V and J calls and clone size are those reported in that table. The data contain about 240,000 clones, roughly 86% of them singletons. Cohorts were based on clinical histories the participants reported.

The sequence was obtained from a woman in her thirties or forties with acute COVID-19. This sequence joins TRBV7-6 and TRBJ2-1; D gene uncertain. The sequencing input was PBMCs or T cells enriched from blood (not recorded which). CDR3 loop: CASSLASLSSYNEQFF. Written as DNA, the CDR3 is TGTGCCAGCAGCTTAGCGAGTCTTAGCTCCTACAATGAGCAGTTCTTC.